A selection of T cell receptor beta chains follows, all from one sample in a study of PD-1 blockade in classical Hodgkin lymphoma. Assay used: immunoSEQ multiplex PCR; TCRdb lists only in-frame clones, some missing. This sample has over 60,000 clones, with about 90% found just once. The input for sequencing was peripheral blood mononuclear cells (PBMCs), taken before the fourth cycle of nivolumab. The receptors here all came from a human donor with classical Hodgkin lymphoma. The CDR3 runs from the conserved cysteine through the conserved F or W. Each record gives: V gene, J gene, clone size, D gene, CDR3 protein, CDR3 DNA. D genes are given only for firm matches. Clone size is not always given. Where it is, it says once, few, many or a class for expanded clones.

v_gene: TRBV7-8; j_gene: TRBJ1-1; abundance: -; d_gene: -; CDR3aa: CASSLVGAWGDTEAFF; CDR3nt: TGTGCCAGCAGCTTAGTAGGGGCGTGGGGGGACACTGAAGCTTTCTTT
v_gene: TRBV28; j_gene: TRBJ1-1; abundance: -; d_gene: -; CDR3aa: CASTHPTANTEAFF; CDR3nt: TGTGCCAGCACCCATCCGACTGCGAACACTGAAGCTTTCTTT
v_gene: TRBV12-5; j_gene: TRBJ1-4; abundance: -; d_gene: -; CDR3aa: CASGNPQRLNEKLFF; CDR3nt: TGTGCTAGTGGAAACCCACAGAGATTAAATGAAAAACTGTTTTTT
v_gene: TRBV6-1; j_gene: TRBJ1-5; abundance: -; d_gene: TRBD1; CDR3aa: CASSESERRWTGGRNQPQHF; CDR3nt: TGTGCCAGCAGTGAAAGTGAGCGGAGATGGACAGGGGGCCGCAATCAGCCCCAGCATTTT
v_gene: TRBV6-6; j_gene: TRBJ2-1; abundance: -; d_gene: -; CDR3aa: CASSYTEQFF; CDR3nt: TGTGCCAGCAGTTATACTGAGCAGTTCTTC
v_gene: TRBV4-1; j_gene: TRBJ2-7; abundance: -; d_gene: TRBD1; CDR3aa: CASSQVGGTGGAGVDEQYF; CDR3nt: TGCGCCAGCAGCCAAGTGGGGGGTACAGGGGGCGCCGGGGTCGACGAGCAGTACTTC
v_gene: TRBV28; j_gene: TRBJ1-3; abundance: few; d_gene: -; CDR3aa: CASTGSGNTIYF; CDR3nt: TGTGCCAGCACCGGCTCTGGAAACACCATATATTTT
v_gene: TRBV2; j_gene: TRBJ1-5; abundance: -; d_gene: -; CDR3aa: CASTSGREVDQPQHF; CDR3nt: TGTGCCAGCACCTCGGGGCGAGAAGTGGATCAGCCCCAGCATTTT
v_gene: TRBV27; j_gene: TRBJ2-2; abundance: -; d_gene: -; CDR3aa: CASANRATGELFF; CDR3nt: TGTGCCAGCGCTAATCGAGCCACCGGGGAGCTGTTTTTT
v_gene: TRBV27; j_gene: TRBJ2-1; abundance: -; d_gene: TRBD2; CDR3aa: CASRVERGVIEQFF; CDR3nt: TGTGCCAGCAGGGTGGAGCGGGGGGTGATTGAGCAGTTCTTC
v_gene: TRBV9; j_gene: TRBJ1-5; abundance: few; d_gene: -; CDR3aa: CASSVHAGPNQPQHF; CDR3nt: TGTGCCAGCAGCGTACACGCAGGGCCTAATCAGCCCCAGCATTTT
v_gene: TRBV19; j_gene: TRBJ1-5; abundance: -; d_gene: -; CDR3aa: CASSNGFQGSNQPQHF; CDR3nt: TGTGCCAGTAGCAATGGATTTCAGGGAAGCAATCAGCCCCAGCATTTT
v_gene: TRBV6-6; j_gene: TRBJ1-2; abundance: -; d_gene: -; CDR3aa: CASSPRTDYGYTF; CDR3nt: TGTGCCAGCAGTCCCCGGACAGACTATGGCTACACCTTC
v_gene: TRBV5-1; j_gene: TRBJ1-1; abundance: -; d_gene: -; CDR3aa: CASSFGPQGGSEAFF; CDR3nt: TGCGCCAGCAGCTTCGGGCCCCAAGGGGGGAGTGAAGCTTTCTTT
v_gene: TRBV5-6; j_gene: TRBJ1-4; abundance: once; d_gene: -; CDR3aa: CASSLESDGLFF; CDR3nt: TGTGCCAGCAGCTTGGAATCGGATGGGCTGTTTTTT
v_gene: TRBV11-2; j_gene: TRBJ2-3; abundance: -; d_gene: TRBD2; CDR3aa: CASSRRLAGGPDTQYF; CDR3nt: TGTGCCAGCAGCCGCCGACTAGCGGGGGGGCCAGATACGCAGTATTTT
v_gene: TRBV18; j_gene: TRBJ1-4; abundance: -; d_gene: -; CDR3aa: CASSPRQGATNEKLFF; CDR3nt: TGTGCCAGCTCACCCCGCCAGGGTGCAACTAATGAAAAACTGTTTTTT
v_gene: TRBV28; j_gene: TRBJ1-2; abundance: -; d_gene: -; CDR3aa: CASNIRGSGYTF; CDR3nt: TGTGCCAGCAACATCAGGGGAAGCGGCTACACCTTC
v_gene: TRBV6-5; j_gene: TRBJ1-3; abundance: -; d_gene: TRBD1; CDR3aa: CASSYYRQGKRRTIYF; CDR3nt: TGTGCCAGCAGTTACTACAGACAGGGGAAGAGGCGGACCATATATTTT
v_gene: TRBV30; j_gene: TRBJ2-7; abundance: -; d_gene: -; CDR3aa: CAWDPGLSYEQYF; CDR3nt: TGTGCCTGGGATCCGGGGCTATCCTACGAGCAGTACTTC
v_gene: TRBV19; j_gene: TRBJ1-5; abundance: few; d_gene: -; CDR3aa: CASSLEALSFSNPQHF; CDR3nt: TGTGCCAGTAGTCTGGAGGCCTTGAGCTTCAGTAATCCCCAGCATTTT
v_gene: TRBV6-5; j_gene: TRBJ2-5; abundance: -; d_gene: TRBD1; CDR3aa: CASRSGQGAQETQYF; CDR3nt: TGTGCCAGCAGAAGTGGGCAGGGGGCCCAAGAGACCCAGTACTTC
v_gene: TRBV12-5; j_gene: TRBJ1-6; abundance: -; d_gene: -; CDR3aa: CASGLGRHYPSPLNYNSPLHF; CDR3nt: TGTGCTAGTGGTTTGGGCCGACATTACCCGTCCCCCTTAAACTATAATTCACCCCTCCACTTT
v_gene: TRBV5-1; j_gene: TRBJ2-1; abundance: -; d_gene: TRBD2; CDR3aa: CASSGTGLAEHNEQFF; CDR3nt: TGCGCCAGCAGCGGTACGGGACTAGCGGAACACAATGAGCAGTTCTTC
v_gene: TRBV5-1; j_gene: TRBJ2-1; abundance: -; d_gene: -; CDR3aa: CASSRQVNEQFF; CDR3nt: TGCGCCAGCAGTCGCCAAGTAAATGAGCAGTTCTTC
v_gene: TRBV7-9; j_gene: TRBJ1-6; abundance: once; d_gene: -; CDR3aa: CASSYQRSTRMENSPLHF; CDR3nt: TGTGCCAGCAGCTATCAACGCTCGACAAGGATGGAAAATTCACCCCTCCACTTT
v_gene: TRBV6-6; j_gene: TRBJ1-5; abundance: -; d_gene: TRBD1; CDR3aa: CASSPDRGQPQHF; CDR3nt: TGTGCCAGCAGCCCGGACAGGGGTCAGCCCCAGCATTTT
v_gene: TRBV5-6; j_gene: TRBJ2-7; abundance: -; d_gene: -; CDR3aa: CASSSRGEQYF; CDR3nt: TGTGCCAGCAGCTCCCGGGGGGAGCAGTACTTC
v_gene: TRBV27; j_gene: TRBJ1-6; abundance: -; d_gene: -; CDR3aa: CASSKSDRGVSPLHF; CDR3nt: TGTGCCAGCAGTAAATCGGACCGTGGGGTTTCACCCCTCCACTTT
v_gene: TRBV4-2; j_gene: TRBJ1-2; abundance: -; d_gene: TRBD1; CDR3aa: CASSPTGQGANYGYTF; CDR3nt: TGTGCCAGCAGCCCAACGGGACAGGGGGCTAACTATGGCTACACCTTC
v_gene: TRBV20-1; j_gene: TRBJ1-1; abundance: -; d_gene: -; CDR3aa: CSAWRGTEAFF; CDR3nt: TGCAGTGCCTGGCGTGGCACTGAAGCTTTCTTT
v_gene: TRBV15; j_gene: TRBJ2-7; abundance: -; d_gene: -; CDR3aa: CATSREGRYEQYF; CDR3nt: TGTGCCACCAGCAGAGAGGGCCGATACGAGCAGTACTTC
v_gene: TRBV2; j_gene: TRBJ2-7; abundance: -; d_gene: TRBD2; CDR3aa: CASKRAGGSSYEQYF; CDR3nt: TGTGCCAGCAAGAGAGCGGGGGGAAGCTCCTACGAGCAGTACTTC
v_gene: TRBV25-1; j_gene: TRBJ1-1; abundance: -; d_gene: -; CDR3aa: CASSEQGGTEAFF; CDR3nt: TGTGCCAGCAGTGAACAGGGAGGCACTGAAGCTTTCTTT
v_gene: TRBV5-6; j_gene: TRBJ2-5; abundance: once; d_gene: TRBD2; CDR3aa: CASSWGTRVPQETQYF; CDR3nt: TGTGCCAGCAGCTGGGGGACTAGAGTTCCCCAAGAGACCCAGTACTTC
v_gene: TRBV5-6; j_gene: TRBJ1-6; abundance: few; d_gene: -; CDR3aa: CASNEGSYNSPLHF; CDR3nt: TGTGCCAGCAACGAGGGTAGCTATAATTCACCCCTCCACTTT
v_gene: TRBV27; j_gene: TRBJ1-1; abundance: few; d_gene: -; CDR3aa: CASSFGAAGNTEAFF; CDR3nt: TGTGCCAGCAGTTTCGGGGCGGCCGGGAACACTGAAGCTTTCTTT
v_gene: TRBV12-5; j_gene: TRBJ2-2; abundance: -; d_gene: TRBD1; CDR3aa: CASGLAVQGPTGELFF; CDR3nt: TGTGCTAGTGGTTTGGCCGTACAGGGGCCCACCGGGGAGCTGTTTTTT
v_gene: TRBV11-3; j_gene: TRBJ2-4; abundance: -; d_gene: -; CDR3aa: CASSLDNENIQYF; CDR3nt: TGTGCCAGCAGCTTAGATAATGAAAACATTCAGTACTTC
v_gene: TRBV4-1; j_gene: TRBJ1-5; abundance: -; d_gene: TRBD1; CDR3aa: CASSQHRGDGQPQHF; CDR3nt: TGCGCCAGCAGCCAGCACAGGGGGGATGGCCAGCCCCAGCATTTT
v_gene: TRBV2; j_gene: TRBJ1-1; abundance: -; d_gene: TRBD1; CDR3aa: CASTGTGLAFF; CDR3nt: TGTGCCAGCACCGGGACAGGGCTTGCTTTCTTT
v_gene: TRBV6-4; j_gene: TRBJ2-2; abundance: once; d_gene: -; CDR3aa: CASSDRPAGRQGSTGELFF; CDR3nt: TGTGCCAGCAGTGACCGCCCAGCTGGACGCCAAGGAAGCACCGGGGAGCTGTTTTTT
v_gene: TRBV7-6; j_gene: TRBJ2-5; abundance: -; d_gene: -; CDR3aa: CASSLTTAQETQYF; CDR3nt: TGTGCCAGCAGCTTAACAACTGCCCAAGAGACCCAGTACTTC
v_gene: TRBV2; j_gene: TRBJ2-5; abundance: -; d_gene: TRBD1; CDR3aa: CASRWDSQETQYF; CDR3nt: TGTGCCAGCAGGTGGGACAGCCAAGAGACCCAGTACTTC
v_gene: TRBV9; j_gene: TRBJ1-3; abundance: -; d_gene: -; CDR3aa: CASSTHPGGFGNTIYF; CDR3nt: TGTGCCAGCAGCACTCATCCTGGGGGGTTTGGAAACACCATATATTTT
v_gene: TRBV19; j_gene: TRBJ2-4; abundance: -; d_gene: TRBD1; CDR3aa: CASSISGQVRAKNIQYF; CDR3nt: TGTGCCAGTAGTATTAGTGGACAGGTTCGAGCCAAAAACATTCAGTACTTC
v_gene: TRBV19; j_gene: TRBJ1-1; abundance: -; d_gene: -; CDR3aa: CASTPAGGWGTEAFF; CDR3nt: TGTGCCAGTACCCCGGCGGGGGGGTGGGGAACTGAAGCTTTCTTT
v_gene: TRBV27; j_gene: TRBJ2-7; abundance: -; d_gene: TRBD2; CDR3aa: CASSDHSEAGYEQYF; CDR3nt: TGTGCCAGCAGTGATCATTCGGAAGCGGGGTACGAGCAGTACTTC
v_gene: TRBV7-6; j_gene: TRBJ1-6; abundance: -; d_gene: TRBD1; CDR3aa: CASSLVAGDRGNSPLHF; CDR3nt: TGTGCCAGCAGCTTAGTAGCCGGAGACAGGGGGAATTCACCCCTCCACTTT
v_gene: TRBV18; j_gene: TRBJ1-2; abundance: -; d_gene: -; CDR3aa: CAQGRGYTF; CDR3nt: TGTGCCCAAGGGCGTGGCTACACCTTC
v_gene: TRBV5-6; j_gene: TRBJ2-5; abundance: -; d_gene: TRBD2; CDR3aa: CASSVTLAGGETQYF; CDR3nt: TGTGCCAGCAGCGTGACCTTGGCGGGGGGGGAGACCCAGTACTTC
v_gene: TRBV28; j_gene: TRBJ2-1; abundance: -; d_gene: -; CDR3aa: CASSFRRVGNEQFF; CDR3nt: TGTGCCAGCAGTTTTCGTCGCGTTGGCAATGAGCAGTTCTTC
v_gene: TRBV30; j_gene: TRBJ1-5; abundance: once; d_gene: -; CDR3aa: CAWSLEHNQPQHF; CDR3nt: TGTGCCTGGAGTTTAGAGCACAATCAGCCCCAGCATTTT